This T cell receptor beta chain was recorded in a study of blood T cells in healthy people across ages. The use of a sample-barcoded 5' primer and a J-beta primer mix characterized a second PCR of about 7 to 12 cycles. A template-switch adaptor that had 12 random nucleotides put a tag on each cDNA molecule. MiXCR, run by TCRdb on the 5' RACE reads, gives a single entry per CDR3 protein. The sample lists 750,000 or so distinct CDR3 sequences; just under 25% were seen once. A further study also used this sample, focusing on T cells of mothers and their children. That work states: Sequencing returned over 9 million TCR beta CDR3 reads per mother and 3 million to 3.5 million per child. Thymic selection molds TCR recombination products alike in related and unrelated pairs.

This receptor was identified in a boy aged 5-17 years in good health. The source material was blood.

As DNA, the CDR3 is TGTGCCAGCAGCGTAGGCCTAGCCGTTCGGGAGCTGTTTTTT. It translates to CASSVGLAVRELFF. The V gene is TRBV9, the J gene TRBJ2-2; the D gene is possibly TRBD2 (5 bases). Germline CDR1 and CDR2: SGDLS and YYNGEE. The V end was cut by 0 bases, the J end by 9 bases, with 12 bases between. CDR3 length: 14 amino acids.